This T cell receptor (beta chain) was sequenced during a study of blood T cells in healthy people across ages. Findings of the study overall: Since the PBMCs were unsorted, naive and antigen-experienced cells could not be conclusively compared.

The second PCR ran roughly 6 to 11 cycles with a sample-barcoded 5' primer and J-beta primers. A template-switch adaptor that had 12 random nucleotides put a tag on each cDNA molecule. One entry per CDR3 protein results from TCRdb running MiXCR on the 5' RACE reads. This table has approximately 600,000 distinct CDR3 sequences, approximately 59% appearing once. About this clonotype itself: What it binds is not known.

This clonotype was sampled from a man in his fifties or sixties in good health. Material: blood.

CDR3 bases: TGTGCCAGCAGTGGGGGCGGGGGGGCCCTCTACGAGACCCAGTACTTC. Amino acid sequence: CASSGGGGALYETQYF. V is TRBV12-3 or TRBV12-4 and J is TRBJ2-7; TRBD2 matches at 9 bases. Matching the DNA end better, TRBJ2-5 makes the J call doubtful. The CDR3 runs to 16 residues.